One and the same sample provided the 30 T cell receptor beta chains below, sequenced in a study of T cell changes during pregnancy in multiple sclerosis. The table came from immunoSEQ multiplex PCR; TCRdb's copy has only in-frame clones and leaves some out. The data contain tens of thousands of clones, 90% to 95% of them singletons. The source material was peripheral blood, sampled in the second trimester of pregnancy. The receptor set was obtained from a female donor in good health, enrolled as a control in a pregnancy study.

This chain uses TRBV4-1 with TRBJ2-3; TRBD2 is a possible D gene (6 bases). V lost 2 bases to trimming and J lost 11 bases, with 17 bases between them. The CDR3 is 14 residues long. The germline V gene encodes CDR1 MGHRA and CDR2 YSYEKL. The CDR3 sequence is CASSQPGTRRKQYF. The CDR3 bases are TGCGCCAGCAGCCAACCCGGGACTCGCCGTAAGCAGTATTTT.

The chain employs TRBV4-3 and TRBJ2-6; no clear D. V gave up 4 bases and J gave up 0 bases, with 7 bases separating them. Looked up from germline, CDR1 is LGHNA and CDR2 is YSLEER. This CDR3 is 15 amino acids long. The CDR3 DNA reads TGCGCCAGCAGCCCCCGGTACTCTGGGGCCAACGTCCTGACTTTC. Encoded protein: CASSPRYSGANVLTF.

The V gene is TRBV2, the J gene TRBJ2-2; TRBD2 agrees at 10 bases. This CDR3 has 16 amino acids. The germline V gene encodes CDR1 SNHLY and CDR2 FYNNEI. V trimming: 4 bases; J trimming: 4 bases; junction bases outside the gene matches: 6. The CDR3 protein is CASSVPSGGRTGELFF. The CDR3 coding sequence is TGTGCCAGCAGTGTCCCTAGCGGGGGCCGCACCGGGGAGCTGTTTTTT.

This clone showed up just once. The chain carries TRBV7-9 and TRBJ1-1; no definite D call. The CDR3 has 14 residues. Trimming removed 0 bases at V and 9 bases at J, with 14 bases between. Germline CDR1 SEHNR, CDR2 FQNEAQ (reference sequence). CDR3 residues: CASSLAIPTEKAFF. The CDR3 DNA sequence: TGTGCCAGCAGCTTAGCCATCCCCACAGAGAAAGCTTTCTTT.

A single count supports this clone. The chain employs TRBV19 and TRBJ1-2; tentative D call: TRBD1 (5 bases). V shed 1 base and J shed 7 bases, with 13 bases lying between them. The CDR3 length is 14 residues. Germline CDR1 is LNHDA and CDR2 is SQIVND (reference sequence). CDR3 region: CASSIGGQLIGYTF. The CDR3, as DNA: TGTGCCAGTAGTATAGGCGGACAACTGATTGGCTACACCTTC.

This CDR3 is CASKSSVYLNTEAFF. The CDR3 DNA sequence: TGTGCCAGCAAATCGAGCGTGTACCTGAACACTGAAGCTTTCTTT. The chain joins TRBV6-5 to TRBJ1-1; D gene ambiguous. The CDR3 is made up of 15 amino acids. Per germline, CDR1 MNHEY and CDR2 SVGAGI. The V end was cut by 7 bases, the J end by 0 bases, with 15 bases between.

The chain links TRBV7-6 to TRBJ2-2, with TRBD1 identical over 10 bases. CDR1 is SGHVS, CDR2 FNYEAQ, per germline. The CDR3 covers 17 residues. The V gene end was trimmed by 0 bases and the J gene end by 4 bases; junction bases not matched to a gene: 5. CDR3 sequence: CASSLAPGQGITGELFF. The DNA for the CDR3 is TGTGCCAGCAGCTTAGCCCCGGGACAGGGGATCACCGGGGAGCTGTTTTTT.

The V gene is TRBV2, the J gene TRBJ1-6, with D possibly being TRBD1 (5 bases). Looked up from germline, CDR1 is SNHLY and CDR2 is FYNNEI. The CDR3 runs 15 residues. Trimming removed 6 bases at V and 0 bases at J, with 9 bases between. CDR3 DNA: TGTGCCAGCAGCCCCGACAGCTCCTATAATTCACCCCTCCACTTT. Its protein is CASSPDSSYNSPLHF.

The chain links TRBV2 to TRBJ2-3; a possible D gene is TRBD1 (6 bases). From germline, CDR1 is SNHLY and CDR2 FYNNEI. CDR3 length: 15 amino acids. V was trimmed by 6 bases and J by 2 bases, leaving 15 bases between them. This chain's CDR3 is CASRSDRTITDTQYF. In DNA form, the CDR3 reads TGTGCCAGCAGATCCGACAGGACCATCACAGATACGCAGTATTTT.

The CDR3 bases are TGTGCCAGCAGTATGGGACAGCAGAATTCACCCCTCCACTTT. Its protein product is CASSMGQQNSPLHF. The V gene is TRBV5-4, the J gene TRBJ1-6; TRBD1 agrees at 7 bases. The CDR3 spans 14 residues. The J segment lost 7 bases and the V segment lost 5 bases, leaving 6 bases of the junction unmatched. Germline CDR1 SGHNT, CDR2 YYREEE (reference sequence).

The chain carries TRBV11-2 and TRBJ1-2; D is ambiguous. CDR1 is SGHAT, CDR2 FQNNGV, per germline. The CDR3 is made up of 14 amino acids. Trimming removed 0 bases from V and 4 bases from J, with 9 bases in between. The CDR3 nucleotides are TGTGCCAGCAGCTTAGATACATCTGGCTATGGCTACACCTTC. Protein: CASSLDTSGYGYTF. The entire variable domain, with the rest obtained from reference TRBV11-2 and TRBJ1-2, is as follows: EAGVAQSPRYKIIEKRQSVAFWCNPISGHATLYWYQQILGQGPKLLIQFQNNGVVDDSQLPKDRFSAERLKGVDSTLKIQPAKLEDSAVYLCASSLDTSGYGYTFGSGTRLTVV.

The chain employs TRBV27 and TRBJ1-5; 7 bases map to TRBD1. The CDR3 spans 16 residues. Germline V gives CDR1 MNHEY, CDR2 SMNVEV (reference sequence). The trim removed 2 bases at V and 0 bases at J, leaving 4 bases unmatched. This CDR3 is CASSLSRGISNQPQHF. The CDR3 bases are TGTGCCAGCAGTTTAAGCAGGGGGATTAGCAATCAGCCCCAGCATTTT.

The J gene is TRBJ1-2, the V gene TRBV29-1, with D possibly TRBD1 on 5 matching bases. Germline CDR1 and CDR2: SQVTM and ANQGSEA. The CDR3 consists of 13 residues. Trimming cost V 6 bases and J 3 bases, with 14 bases left between them. The CDR3 coding sequence is TGCAGCGTCCGGGCGGGGGGATACTATGGCTACACCTTC. It yields the protein CSVRAGGYYGYTF.

This chain joins TRBV6-6 and TRBJ1-1, with D uncertain. Germline V lookup: CDR1 MNHNY, CDR2 SVGAGI (reference sequence). The CDR3 is made up of 11 amino acids. V lost 7 bases to trimming and J lost 3 bases, with 6 bases between them. The CDR3 reads CASTEDTEAFF. The DNA of the CDR3 is TGTGCCAGCACAGAGGACACTGAAGCTTTCTTT.

The count of this clone is one. The V gene is TRBV6-1, the J gene TRBJ2-7; 9 positions agree with TRBD1. Germline V gene lookup returns CDR1 MNHNS and CDR2 SASEGT. Trimming removed 6 bases from V and 1 base from J; junction bases left unmatched: 1. The CDR3 totals 13 residues. The chain's CDR3 is CASSGTGSYEQYF. CDR3 sequence (DNA): TGTGCCAGCAGCGGGACAGGGTCCTACGAGCAGTACTTC.

The V and J genes are TRBV12-5 and TRBJ1-1; D is unresolved. This CDR3 has 17 amino acids. Germline V gives CDR1 LGHNT, CDR2 FRNRAP. Trimming stripped 7 bases from V and 10 bases from J, with 31 bases between. The CDR3 bases are TGTGCTAGTGACTCCACTGTGTCACGGTTTCGGTTCTCTGGAGCTTTCTTT. It encodes CASDSTVSRFRFSGAFF.

This sequence joins TRBV29-1 and TRBJ1-2, with 7 bases fitting TRBD1. V shed 4 bases, J shed 4 bases, and the junction held 15 bases outside the gene matches. The CDR3 contains 16 residues. Germline CDR1 and CDR2: SQVTM and ANQGSEA. CDR3 in amino acids: CSVGRRDREKSYGYTF. The DNA of the CDR3 is TGCAGCGTTGGCCGCCGCGACAGGGAAAAAAGCTATGGCTACACCTTC.

This sequence joins TRBV6-5 and TRBJ2-3, with D possibly being TRBD1 (5 bases). The germline gives CDR1 MNHEY, CDR2 SVGAGI. This CDR3 has 15 residues. V was shortened by 2 bases and J by 4 bases, with 13 bases between the two germline ends. The CDR3 DNA is TGTGCCAGCAGTTACACGCAGGGTCGGGCAGATACGCAGTATTTT. It encodes CASSYTQGRADTQYF.

The chain couples TRBV2 to TRBJ1-1; D unresolved. The V end was cut by 2 bases, the J end by 1 base, with 8 bases between. The CDR3 length is 14 residues. Germline V gene data show CDR1 as SNHLY and CDR2 as FYNNEI. The CDR3 is CASSEQQANTEAFF. In DNA form, the CDR3 reads TGTGCCAGCAGTGAACAGCAGGCGAACACTGAAGCTTTCTTT.

Here the CDR3 DNA reads TGCGCCAGCAGCCAAGATAGTTCGAGAAATACGCAGTATTTT. Translated: CASSQDSSRNTQYF. The V and J genes are TRBV4-3 and TRBJ2-3; no clear D. This CDR3 comprises 14 residues. Trimming stripped 0 bases from V and 7 bases from J, with 11 bases between. The germline gives CDR1 LGHNA, CDR2 YSLEER.

The chain is built from TRBV19 and TRBJ1-2; maybe TRBD1 (5 bases). V lost 7 bases and J 1 base, leaving 16 bases between the germline ends. This CDR3 is built from 15 residues. Looked up from germline, CDR1 is LNHDA and CDR2 is SQIVND (reference sequence). The CDR3 protein is CASTQAGRNNYGYTF. The CDR3 coding sequence is TGTGCCAGTACCCAGGCAGGGCGCAATAACTATGGCTACACCTTC. Based on the CDR3 plus reference TRBV19 and TRBJ1-2, the full variable domain is DGGITQSPKYLFRKEGQNVTLSCEQNLNHDAMYWYRQDPGQGLRLIYYSQIVNDFQKGDIAEGYSVSREKKESFPLTVTSAQKNPTAFYLCASTQAGRNNYGYTFGSGTRLTVV.

The rearrangement links TRBV19 to TRBJ2-2, with D unresolved. V was shortened by 7 bases and J by 1 base, with 16 bases between the two germline ends. In germline, CDR1 is LNHDA, CDR2 SQIVND (reference sequence). There are 16 residues in the CDR3. As DNA, the CDR3 is TGTGCCAGTACGACTTTTCTGACGGAGAACACCGGGGAGCTGTTTTTT. Protein sequence: CASTTFLTENTGELFF.

With respect to this clone: One junction end does not reproduce the germline sequence, and a read error may be involved. The chain employs TRBV30 and TRBJ2-7; 9 nucleotides line up with TRBD1. The CDR3 has 13 residues. Germline V gene lookup returns CDR1 GTSNPN and CDR2 SVGIG (reference sequence). CDR3 residues: CARGTGNSYEQYF. The CDR3 nucleotides are TGCGCCAGGGGGACAGGGAATTCCTACGAGCAGTACTTC.

In this sample, this clone turned up once. This chain uses TRBV5-5 with TRBJ1-1; the D gene is possibly TRBD1 (5 bases). The length of the CDR3 is 13 residues. From germline, CDR1 is SGHKS and CDR2 YYEKEE (reference sequence). With 4 bases removed from V and 3 bases from J, the gap between germline ends came to 10 bases. CDR3 amino acids: CASSLGGDTEAFF. The DNA of the CDR3 is TGTGCCAGCAGCCTTGGGGGGGACACTGAAGCTTTCTTT.

The chain links TRBV6-6 to TRBJ1-2, with D perhaps matching TRBD1 (6 bases). The CDR3 has 14 amino acids. The V end lost 2 bases, the J end lost 4 bases, and 11 bases lay between the germline ends. CDR1 and CDR2 from the germline V gene are MNHNY and SVGAGI (reference sequence). As DNA, the CDR3 is TGTGCCAGCAGTTACGATCCAGGGGTCTATGGCTACACCTTC. It codes for CASSYDPGVYGYTF.

This chain uses TRBV19 with TRBJ2-7; no reliable D call. There are 11 residues in the CDR3. V was pared by 5 bases and J by 3 bases, with 5 bases between. Looked up from germline, CDR1 is LNHDA and CDR2 is SQIVND (reference sequence). As DNA, the CDR3 is TGTGCCAGTAGTTCGGTCTACGAGCAGTACTTC. Its translation is CASSSVYEQYF. The whole variable domain, remainder taken from reference TRBV19 and TRBJ2-7, is DGGITQSPKYLFRKEGQNVTLSCEQNLNHDAMYWYRQDPGQGLRLIYYSQIVNDFQKGDIAEGYSVSREKKESFPLTVTSAQKNPTAFYLCASSSVYEQYFGPGTRLTVT.

This chain uses TRBV7-9 with TRBJ2-1; 7 nucleotides match TRBD1. Germline V gene sequence: CDR1 SEHNR, CDR2 FQNEAQ (reference sequence). The ends lost 7 bases at V and 1 base at J; junction bases unmatched: 4. This CDR3 has 14 amino acids. The CDR3 DNA is TGTGCCAGCATCCTGGGACAGTCCTACAATGAGCAGTTCTTC. This translates into CASILGQSYNEQFF.

For the CDR3, the DNA is TGCGCCAGCAGCCACCCGGGTAGCTACGAGCAGTACTTC. This sequence encodes CASSHPGSYEQYF. The chain recombines TRBV4-1 with TRBJ2-7, with unresolved D. The CDR3 length is 13 residues. CDR1 is MGHRA, CDR2 YSYEKL, per germline. V lost 3 bases, J lost 3 bases, and 9 bases lay in between.

The genes are TRBV9 and TRBJ2-1; 8 nucleotides align to TRBD2. Germline CDR1 and CDR2: SGDLS and YYNGEE. Unmatched junction bases numbered 4, after V lost 0 bases and J lost 8 bases. This CDR3 has 14 residues. CDR3 sequence (DNA): TGTGCCAGCAGCGTAGTGAGCGGGGGCTATGAGCAGTTCTTC. It is translated as CASSVVSGGYEQFF. Looking up the rest from reference TRBV9 and TRBJ2-1 gives the full variable domain: DSGVTQTPKHLITATGQRVTLRCSPRSGDLSVYWYQQSLDQGLQFLIQYYNGEERAKGNILERFSAQQFPDLHSELNLSSLELGDSALYFCASSVVSGGYEQFFGPGTRLTVL.

V gene TRBV5-8 combines with J gene TRBJ1-1, with a possible D match to TRBD1 (6 bases). The V gene lost 1 base and the J gene lost 4 bases, with 14 bases spanning the gap. CDR1 is SGHTS and CDR2 is YDEGEE in the germline V gene. The CDR3 extends over 15 amino acids. The CDR3 region is CASSLSGGAGTEAFF. The CDR3 region has the DNA TGTGCCAGCAGCTTGTCCGGGGGGGCCGGCACTGAAGCTTTCTTT. Filled out from reference TRBV5-8 and TRBJ1-1, the complete variable domain reads EAGVTQSPTHLIKTRGQQATLRCSPISGHTSVYWYQQALGLGLQFLLWYDEGEERNRGNFPPRFSGRQFPNYSSELNVNALELEDSALYLCASSLSGGAGTEAFFGQGTRLTVV.